This TCR beta chain was captured by sequencing in a study of glioma-infiltrating T cells. Study-wide results and limits: Gliomas, especially low-grade, showed above-expected tissue-blood divergence; non-neoplastic patients showed below.

The iRepertoire nested amplicon-rescue multiplex PCR amplified TCR alpha and beta CDR3s from RNA. TCRdb reprocessed the multiplex PCR reads via MiXCR and lists one record per CDR3 protein. Among approximately 20,000 distinct CDR3 sequences listed, just under 25% were seen once. V shed 1 base and J shed 4 bases, with 11 bases lying between them. The CDR3 totals 14 residues. The germline gives CDR1 LGHNA, CDR2 YSLEER. At least ten counts were recorded for this clonotype. Its antigen is still unknown. This receptor was taken from a human donor with low-grade glioma or glioblastoma, undergoing nonglioma brain surgery, or in good health (not recorded which). V usage is TRBV4-3 and J usage is TRBJ2-7, with D possibly being TRBD1 or TRBD2 (5 bases each). The sample was glioma tissue, nonneoplastic brain tissue, or PBMCs (not recorded which). The CDR3 nucleotides are TGCGCCAGCAGCCAAGTAGACAGAGGGTACGAGCAGTACTTC. Its protein product is CASSQVDRGYEQYF.